A single sample gave rise to the 18 T cell receptor beta chains below, sequenced in a study of beta chain features in type 1 diabetes. Study-wide results and caveats: A moderate, significant TCRB CDR3 shortening appeared in type 1 diabetes across four CD4+ subsets.

Reverse transcription of all isolated RNA meant that expressed TCRB transcripts were sequenced. TCRdb's table, derived via immunoSEQ multiplex PCR, lists solely in-frame clones and lacks some. Here the sample spans about 300,000 clones, about 13% being singletons. The antigens of these receptors remain unknown. The sample comprised naive CD4+ T cells from blood. The receptor source for this set is a woman under 30 with type 1 diabetes.

The CDR3 here is CASGLGSSTEAFF. For the CDR3, the DNA is TGTGCTAGTGGTTTGGGGTCGAGCACTGAAGCTTTCTTT. The J gene is TRBJ1-1, the V gene TRBV12-5, with D uncertain. This CDR3 comprises 13 residues. The ends were cut back, 1 base at V and 4 bases at J, with 7 bases in the middle. Germline V lookup: CDR1 LGHNT, CDR2 FRNRAP.

The table lists this clone with a few counts. The chain uses TRBV27 and TRBJ1-1; unclear D gene. In germline, CDR1 is MNHEY, CDR2 SMNVEV (reference sequence). V lost 4 bases to trimming and J lost 5 bases, with 11 bases between them. This CDR3 has 13 amino acids. In DNA, the CDR3 is TGTGCCAGCAGTTCCCCACCCCGGACTGAAGCTTTCTTT. Protein product: CASSSPPRTEAFF.

V and J are TRBV6-6 and TRBJ1-2; no reliable D call. The V gene's germline CDR1 is MNHNY and CDR2 SVGAGI (reference sequence). The length of the CDR3 is 12 residues. V lost 4 bases, J lost 8 bases, and 11 bases lay in between. In nucleotides, the CDR3 is TGTGCCAGCAGTTTCCTCCAGGCGGGCTACACCTTC. Its translation is CASSFLQAGYTF.

This rearrangement joins TRBV20-1 to TRBJ1-1; maybe TRBD1 (5 bases). Trimming removed 3 bases at V and 7 bases at J, with 9 bases between. Looked up from germline, CDR1 is DFQATT and CDR2 is SNEGSKA (reference sequence). This CDR3 spans 11 amino acids. CDR3 in DNA: TGCAGTGCTAGTGACAGAAATGAAGCTTTCTTT. Protein product: CSASDRNEAFF.

This chain connects TRBV15 to TRBJ2-5; 11 positions match TRBD2. This CDR3 contains 17 residues. The J segment lost 2 bases and the V segment lost 0 bases, leaving 5 bases of the junction unmatched. Germline assignment: CDR1 LNHNV and CDR2 YYDKDF (reference sequence). CDR3 amino acids: CATSRDLLAGGQETQYF. The CDR3 DNA follows: TGTGCCACCAGCAGAGATCTATTAGCGGGAGGGCAAGAGACCCAGTACTTC.

The chain combines TRBV30 with TRBJ2-3; 14 bases are shared with TRBD2. CDR3 length: 16 residues. After removal of 0 bases from V and 6 bases from J, the junction contained 5 bases not matched to a gene. Germline V lookup: CDR1 GTSNPN, CDR2 SVGIG (reference sequence). The CDR3 protein is CAWSVRGLAGADTQYF. Here the CDR3 DNA reads TGTGCCTGGAGTGTAAGGGGACTAGCGGGAGCCGATACGCAGTATTTT.

This clone was recorded a few times. The rearrangement links TRBV5-1 to TRBJ1-1; unclear D gene. Germline CDR1 and CDR2: SGHRS and YFSETQ. With 4 bases removed from V and 1 base from J, the gap between germline ends came to 14 bases. The CDR3 runs to 15 residues. The chain's CDR3 is CASSIHRTENTEAFF. CDR3 nucleotides: TGCGCCAGCAGCATCCACAGAACAGAGAACACTGAAGCTTTCTTT.

The chain combines TRBV19 with TRBJ2-3; D is perhaps TRBD2 (5 bases). Germline values: CDR1 LNHDA, CDR2 SQIVND (reference sequence). Trimming pared 9 bases from V and 0 bases from J, leaving 13 bases between. CDR3 length: 14 amino acids. The CDR3 DNA follows: TGTGCCAGCCGCCGGGGTAGGAGCACAGATACGCAGTATTTT. Its protein is CASRRGRSTDTQYF.

This clone has just a few counts. The chain recombines TRBV9 with TRBJ1-2; D might be TRBD1 (5 bases). Germline-derived CDR1 and CDR2 are SGDLS and YYNGEE. The CDR3 has 12 amino acids. Trimming removed 4 bases from V and 14 bases from J, with 18 bases in between. DNA of the CDR3: TGTGCCAGCAGCCCCCGGGGGGTTGAAGCTACCTTC. This translates into CASSPRGVEATF.

This chain joins TRBV13 and TRBJ1-1, with 8 bases matching TRBD1. Trimming at V came to 0 bases and at J to 9 bases, leaving 3 bases not matched to a gene. This CDR3 contains 13 residues. Germline CDR1 is PRHDT and CDR2 is FYEKMQ (reference sequence). For the CDR3, the DNA is TGTGCCAGCAGCTTAGGCCGGACAGGGAAAGCTTTCTTT. Translation: CASSLGRTGKAFF.

The chain recombines TRBV15 with TRBJ2-3, with D perhaps matching TRBD1 (7 bases). Germline values: CDR1 LNHNV, CDR2 YYDKDF (reference sequence). This CDR3 contains 12 residues. CDR3 DNA sequence: TGTGCAAGCGGAGGGGGCAAGGGTACGCAGTATTTT. Protein: CASGGGKGTQYF.

In this sample, this clone turned up a few times. The rearrangement links TRBV21-1 to TRBJ2-7; the table calls TRBD2, which could not be checked here. TRBV21-1 is annotated as a pseudogene. This CDR3 is built from 17 residues. This CDR3 is CASSKGVGRKATYEQYV. In DNA, the CDR3 is TGTGCCAGCAGCAAAGGGGTCGGGAGGAAAGCAACCTACGAGCAGTACGTC.

This chain connects TRBV11-2 to TRBJ2-1, with 7 bases identical to TRBD2. The CDR3 is made up of 14 amino acids. Per germline, CDR1 SGHAT and CDR2 FQNNGV. Trimming at V came to 6 bases and at J to 8 bases, leaving 10 bases not matched to a gene. Here the CDR3 reads CASRPGRAGDEQFF. Written as DNA, the CDR3 is TGTGCCAGCAGGCCGGGGAGGGCGGGGGATGAGCAGTTCTTC.

This clone has only a few counts. The V call is TRBV7-9, the J call TRBJ2-1; 9 bases match TRBD2. The germline CDR1 and CDR2 sequences are SEHNR and FQNEAQ (reference sequence). CDR3 size: 14 residues. The ends lost 11 bases at V and 4 bases at J; junction bases unmatched: 9. The CDR3 nucleotides read TGTGCCGGGGGGAGGACTAGCGCGTACAATGAGCAGTTCTTC. The encoded protein is CAGGRTSAYNEQFF.

This chain joins TRBV29-1 and TRBJ1-2; 11 positions match TRBD1. This CDR3 spans 12 amino acids. Germline values: CDR1 SQVTM, CDR2 ANQGSEA. With 7 bases clipped from V and 6 bases from J, the junction kept 4 bases outside the gene matches. The CDR3 region is CSARTGGDGYTF. The CDR3 DNA reads TGCAGCGCCCGGACAGGGGGCGATGGCTACACCTTC.

This clone has more than one count but fewer than ten. The chain recombines TRBV18 with TRBJ2-1; TRBD2 matches at 8 bases. CDR3 length equals 16 residues. J was trimmed by 2 bases and V by 3 bases; bases with no gene match: 6. From germline, CDR1 is KGHSH and CDR2 LQKENI. The CDR3: CASSPKLAVTYNEQFF. CDR3 sequence (DNA): TGTGCCAGCTCACCGAAACTAGCGGTTACCTACAATGAGCAGTTCTTC. The variable domain in full, completed from reference TRBV18 and TRBJ2-1, reads NAGVMQNPRHLVRRRGQEARLRCSPMKGHSHVYWYRQLPEEGLKFMVYLQKENIIDESGMPKERFSAEFPKEGPSILRIQQVVRGDSAAYFCASSPKLAVTYNEQFFGPGTRLTVL.

This clone occurred a few times. The CDR3 loop is CASSPNLGAQETQYF. The CDR3 DNA is TGTGCCAGCAGCCCAAACCTTGGGGCTCAAGAGACCCAGTACTTC. V and J are TRBV7-9 and TRBJ2-5, with D possibly being TRBD1 (5 bases). CDR3 size: 15 residues. Germline CDR1 SEHNR, CDR2 FQNEAQ (reference sequence). V was shortened by 5 bases and J by 2 bases, with 15 bases between the two germline ends.

The sample holds a few counts of this clone. This chain uses TRBV5-1 with TRBJ2-5; D gene uncertain. Deletions cut 0 bases from V and 2 bases from J, with 14 bases between. In germline, CDR1 is SGHRS, CDR2 YFSETQ. The CDR3 loop spans 16 amino acids. DNA of the CDR3: TGCGCCAGCAGCTTGGGGCGAGGTGGCCAACAAGAGACCCAGTACTTC. Translation: CASSLGRGGQQETQYF.